This T cell receptor beta chain was retrieved from a study of CD8+CD57+ T cells in acquired aplastic anemia. Findings of the study overall: Some 30 was the count of CD8+ CDR3 sequences that patients shared with controls. Researchers reported that CD8+ Simpson's diversity was not significantly different in patients versus controls.

CDR3 and TCR beta VDJ profiling relied on genomic DNA as the template. TCRdb used MiXCR to reprocess the reads, holding one entry per CDR3 protein. This sample has 150,000 to 180,000 distinct CDR3 sequences, with about 54% found just once. Before being chosen for sequencing, patients had shown CD8+CD57+ cell expansion by flow cytometry. Remarks on this clonotype: Its antigen is currently unknown.

The ends were cut back, 5 bases at V and 0 bases at J, with 17 bases in the middle. The V gene's germline CDR1 is SGHAT and CDR2 FQDESV (reference sequence). The CDR3 extends over 16 amino acids. This TCR was sampled from a human donor with aplastic anemia. The rearrangement uses TRBV11-1 and TRBJ2-7, with D tentatively TRBD2 (6 bases). Input material: sorted CD4+, CD8+, or CD8+CD57+ T cells (not recorded which) from PBMCs. The CDR3 sequence is CASSIHRFSGSYEQYF. The CDR3 DNA reads as TGTGCCAGCAGCATCCATCGTTTTAGCGGCTCCTACGAGCAGTACTTC.